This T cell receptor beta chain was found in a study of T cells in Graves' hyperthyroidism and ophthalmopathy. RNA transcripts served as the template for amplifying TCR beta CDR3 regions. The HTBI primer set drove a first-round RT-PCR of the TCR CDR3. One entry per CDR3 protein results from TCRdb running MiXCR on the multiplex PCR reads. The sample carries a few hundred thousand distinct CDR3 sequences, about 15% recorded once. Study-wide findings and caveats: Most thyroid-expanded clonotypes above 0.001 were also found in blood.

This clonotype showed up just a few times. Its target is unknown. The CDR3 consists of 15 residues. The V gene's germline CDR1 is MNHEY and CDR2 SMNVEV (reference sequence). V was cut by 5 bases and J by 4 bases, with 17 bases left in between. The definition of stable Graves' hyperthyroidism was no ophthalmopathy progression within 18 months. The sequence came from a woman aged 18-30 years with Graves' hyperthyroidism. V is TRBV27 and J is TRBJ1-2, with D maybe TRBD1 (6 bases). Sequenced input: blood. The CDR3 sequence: CASSHIQGFRYGYTF. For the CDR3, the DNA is TGTGCCAGCAGTCATATACAGGGTTTCCGCTATGGCTACACCTTC.